These 9 T cell receptor beta chains share one sample of origin, sequenced in a study of blood T cell repertoires in COVID-19. This table comes from immunoSEQ multiplex PCR, and its TCRdb copy is limited to in-frame clones, with some not included. Among about 220,000 clones listed, around 84% were seen once. Sequenced: peripheral blood. Receptors were obtained from a man between 25 and 39 years old with active or convalescent COVID-19.

The J gene is TRBJ2-3, the V gene TRBV14, with 9 positions matching TRBD2. V trimming: 1 base; J trimming: 2 bases; junction bases outside the gene matches: 4. CDR3 length: 16 residues. Per the germline V gene, CDR1 is SGHDN and CDR2 is FVKESK. The CDR3 coding sequence is TGTGCCAGCAGCCAAGGACTAGCGGTAACCACAGATACGCAGTATTTT. Translation: CASSQGLAVTTDTQYF.

This sequence joins TRBV7-6 and TRBJ2-1; 15 positions agree with TRBD2. V lost 5 bases to trimming and J lost 6 bases; unmatched junction nucleotides: 8. Germline V gives CDR1 SGHVS, CDR2 FNYEAQ. The CDR3 runs 17 residues. In DNA form, the CDR3 reads TGTGCCAGCAGCCAAGGACTAGCGGGAGGGCCCCTCAATGAGCAGTTCTTC. This translates into CASSQGLAGGPLNEQFF.

The CDR3 reads CASSPSGKGFNEQFF. The CDR3 DNA reads TGTGCCAGCAGTCCTAGCGGGAAGGGCTTCAATGAGCAGTTCTTC. The chain is built from TRBV2 and TRBJ2-1; 9 bases line up with TRBD2. With 5 bases clipped from V and 6 bases from J, the junction kept 8 bases outside the gene matches. Germline values: CDR1 SNHLY, CDR2 FYNNEI. The CDR3 consists of 15 residues. Combining the CDR3 with reference TRBV2 and TRBJ2-1 gives the whole variable domain EPEVTQTPSHQVTQMGQEVILRCVPISNHLYFYWYRQILGQKVEFLVSFYNNEISEKSEIFDDQFSVERPDGSNFTLKIRSTKLEDSAMYFCASSPSGKGFNEQFFGPGTRLTVL.

V gene TRBV7-8 combines with J gene TRBJ1-3; possibly TRBD1 for D (5 bases). This CDR3 region has 15 residues. Germline V gene data show CDR1 as SGHVS and CDR2 as FQNEAQ. V lost 1 base and J lost 4, with 11 bases in between. CDR3 DNA: TGTGCCAGCAGCTTAGGGGCAGGGTCGGGAAACACCATATATTTT. This encodes CASSLGAGSGNTIYF.

The chain is built from TRBV6-7 and TRBJ1-5; 10 positions agree with TRBD1. TRBV6-7 is given ORF status, its function remaining uncertain. The trim removed 10 bases at V and 13 bases at J, leaving 10 bases unmatched. CDR3 length equals 12 residues. CDR3 DNA sequence: TGTGCCATAAGGACAGGGGGGGATCCTCAGCATTTT. Protein: CAIRTGGDPQHF.

The chain combines TRBV5-1 with TRBJ2-3; 10 bases are shared with TRBD1. J was trimmed by 7 bases and V by 7 bases; bases with no gene match: 9. This CDR3 has 14 residues. Germline CDR1 SGHRS, CDR2 YFSETQ. CDR3 region: CASYAGTGANTQYF. The CDR3 DNA follows: TGCGCCAGCTATGCCGGGACAGGGGCAAATACGCAGTATTTT.

This chain uses TRBV27 with TRBJ1-1; no reliable D call. V lost 8 bases and J 0 bases, leaving 19 bases between the germline ends. CDR3 length: 16 amino acids. The germline V gene encodes CDR1 MNHEY and CDR2 SMNVEV (reference sequence). The CDR3 sequence is CASAPVSGRVNTEAFF. CDR3 DNA: TGTGCCAGCGCCCCGGTCTCGGGGAGGGTGAACACTGAAGCTTTCTTT.

This clone was picked up a small number of times. The genes are TRBV9 and TRBJ1-1; D unresolved. This CDR3 has 14 amino acids. V was shortened by 2 bases and J by 1 base, with 9 bases between the two germline ends. The V gene's germline CDR1 is SGDLS and CDR2 YYNGEE. The CDR3 reads CASSVPSGNTEAFF. CDR3 nucleotides: TGTGCCAGCAGCGTGCCTTCAGGGAACACTGAAGCTTTCTTT. The full variable domain, completed using reference TRBV9 and TRBJ1-1, is DSGVTQTPKHLITATGQRVTLRCSPRSGDLSVYWYQQSLDQGLQFLIQYYNGEERAKGNILERFSAQQFPDLHSELNLSSLELGDSALYFCASSVPSGNTEAFFGQGTRLTVV.

The chain is built from TRBV29-1 and TRBJ2-1, with D uncertain. The V and J ends lost 4 bases and 5 bases respectively, with 3 bases between them. The CDR3 is 10 amino acids. Germline CDR1 and CDR2: SQVTM and ANQGSEA. The CDR3 region has the DNA TGCAGCGTTGCGGACAATGAGCAGTTCTTC. This gives the protein CSVADNEQFF.